The present T cell receptor beta chain was sequenced within a study of T-cell memory formation after mild COVID-19. In the study overall: TCR clusters were mostly donor specific. Notes on the study in general: Later expanders leaned CD4+, whereas clones that contracted between day 15 and 85 were balanced CD4/CD8.

This CDR3 has 15 amino acids. Germline values: CDR1 MRHNA, CDR2 SNTAGT. Trimming at V came to 6 bases and at J to 0 bases, leaving 6 bases not matched to a gene. TCRdb reanalysed the 5' RACE reads using MiXCR and keeps one entry per CDR3 protein. The table has 350,000 or so distinct CDR3 sequences, around 21% seen once. Turning to this clonotype: As yet, its antigen is unknown.

The receptor was derived from an adult woman who had mild COVID-19 (a few samples of this study predate the infection). Cell type and time point are not known. The chain uses TRBV6-4 and TRBJ2-3; 7 bases match TRBD2. The sequenced sample was PBMCs or a T cell subset sorted from them (not recorded which). For the CDR3, the DNA is TGTGCCAGCAGAGGACTAGGAACTAGCACAGATACGCAGTATTTT. This translates into CASRGLGTSTDTQYF.